Below, 21 T cell receptor beta chains from the same sample are listed, as sequenced in a study of blood T cell repertoires in COVID-19. Only in-frame clones appear in the TCRdb table, and some are missing; sequencing was by immunoSEQ multiplex PCR. The sample lists some 250,000 clones; about nine tenths were seen once. Sequences were obtained from PBMCs or T cells enriched from blood (not recorded which). The receptors come from a man in his late teens or twenties who had recovered from COVID-19.

J is TRBJ1-1 and V is TRBV18; 10 nucleotides line up with TRBD1. The CDR3 is made up of 15 amino acids. Germline loops: CDR1 KGHSH, CDR2 LQKENI. V lost 4 bases and J lost 3; bases outside the gene matches: 5. DNA of the CDR3: TGTGCCAGCTCACTAAGACAGGGGGCTCACACTGAAGCTTTCTTT. It translates to CASSLRQGAHTEAFF. The full variable domain, completed using reference TRBV18 and TRBJ1-1, is NAGVMQNPRHLVRRRGQEARLRCSPMKGHSHVYWYRQLPEEGLKFMVYLQKENIIDESGMPKERFSAEFPKEGPSILRIQQVVRGDSAAYFCASSLRQGAHTEAFFGQGTRLTVV.

This clone was seen only a few times. The chain recombines TRBV4-1 with TRBJ2-2, with a tentative D call TRBD2 (5 bases). V was trimmed by 4 bases and J by 6 bases, leaving 12 bases between them. The length of the CDR3 is 14 residues. From germline, CDR1 is MGHRA and CDR2 YSYEKL. As DNA, the CDR3 is TGCGCCAGCAGCCCCCAAGAGGGCTCCGGGGAGCTGTTTTTT. Encoded protein: CASSPQEGSGELFF.

The chain uses TRBV5-8 and TRBJ1-5, with 7 bases fitting TRBD1. Looked up from germline, CDR1 is SGHTS and CDR2 is YDEGEE. The CDR3 consists of 13 residues. Trimming took 4 bases from V and 7 from J; bases not matched to a gene: 5. CDR3 in amino acids: CASSAGQPQPQHF. CDR3 DNA sequence: TGTGCCAGCAGCGCGGGACAGCCCCAGCCCCAGCATTTT.

The rearrangement joins TRBV4-1 to TRBJ2-1; D remains unclear. The CDR3 has 15 amino acids. CDR1 and CDR2 (germline): MGHRA, YSYEKL. Trimming removed 4 bases from V and 0 bases from J, with 10 bases in between. For the CDR3, the DNA is TGCGCCAGCAGCCGAGGAACATTCTCCTACAATGAGCAGTTCTTC. Its protein is CASSRGTFSYNEQFF.

The rearrangement links TRBV27 to TRBJ1-4, with 7 bases lining up with TRBD1. With 5 bases clipped from V and 5 bases from J, the junction kept 5 bases outside the gene matches. Per the germline V gene, CDR1 is MNHEY and CDR2 is SMNVEV (reference sequence). The CDR3 sequence is 14 residues long. CDR3 coding DNA: TGTGCCAGCAGTAATAACAGGGGCAATGAAAAACTGTTTTTT. It yields the protein CASSNNRGNEKLFF.

The chain recombines TRBV12-5 with TRBJ2-7; TRBD1 is a possible D gene (5 bases). The CDR3 is 13 residues long. V lost 6 bases, J lost 2 bases, and 11 bases lay in between. Germline V gives CDR1 LGHNT, CDR2 FRNRAP. The CDR3 region is CASGQTVPYEQYF. For the CDR3, the DNA is TGTGCTAGTGGCCAGACAGTCCCCTACGAGCAGTACTTC.

The V gene is TRBV30, the J gene TRBJ2-5; D call uncertain. V was trimmed by 4 bases and J by 2 bases, leaving 14 bases between them. CDR1 is GTSNPN, CDR2 SVGIG, per germline (reference sequence). The CDR3 spans 14 residues. The CDR3 region has the DNA TGTGCCTGGACTTCGCGTGGCAGGCAAGAGACCCAGTACTTC. This encodes CAWTSRGRQETQYF.

In this sample, this clone turned up once. This sequence joins TRBV6-1 and TRBJ1-6; TRBD1 aligns across 8 bases. With V trimmed by 0 bases and J by 7 bases, 11 bases remained unmatched. The germline V gene encodes CDR1 MNHNS and CDR2 SASEGT. The CDR3 covers 18 residues. The CDR3 loop is CASSEAGARGLRNSPLHF. CDR3 DNA: TGTGCCAGCAGTGAAGCAGGGGCCAGGGGGCTTCGGAATTCACCCCTCCACTTT.

The rearrangement joins TRBV20-1 to TRBJ1-1; D is unclear. Trimming removed 1 base at V and 8 bases at J, with 8 bases between. The CDR3 runs 11 residues. Germline CDR1 reads DFQATT; CDR2 reads SNEGSKA (reference sequence). The CDR3 loop is CSARVAFEAFF. CDR3 nucleotide sequence: TGCAGTGCTAGAGTTGCGTTCGAAGCTTTCTTT.

The chain recombines TRBV18 with TRBJ1-1; 7 positions agree with TRBD1. CDR1 and CDR2 from the germline V gene are KGHSH and LQKENI. The CDR3 sequence is 16 residues long. With 5 bases clipped from V and 10 bases from J, the junction kept 19 bases outside the gene matches. The CDR3 here is CASSTNRVRDSQVAFF. The DNA of the CDR3 is TGTGCCAGCTCAACGAACCGGGTTAGGGACAGTCAAGTAGCTTTCTTT.

J is TRBJ2-2 and V is TRBV5-1, with 10 nucleotides matching TRBD1. From germline, CDR1 is SGHRS and CDR2 YFSETQ. Trimming at V came to 4 bases and at J to 7 bases, leaving 7 bases not matched to a gene. The CDR3 is 15 residues long. The DNA for the CDR3 is TGCGCCAGCAGCCGGACAGGGGGGAGGAGCGGGGAGCTGTTTTTT. Protein: CASSRTGGRSGELFF.

The chain combines TRBV28 with TRBJ1-5; 11 positions agree with TRBD1. Unmatched junction bases numbered 7, after V lost 5 bases and J lost 4 bases. This CDR3 has 16 residues. Germline V CDR1 and CDR2: MDHEN, SYDVKM. CDR3 sequence: CASSPGTGGGNQPQHF. CDR3 nucleotides: TGTGCCAGCAGTCCAGGGACAGGGGGTGGAAATCAGCCCCAGCATTTT. The full variable domain, in which reference TRBV28 and TRBJ1-5 provide the parts outside the CDR3, is DVKVTQSSRYLVKRTGEKVFLECVQDMDHENMFWYRQDPGLGLRLIYFSYDVKMKEKGDIPEGYSVSREKKERFSLILESASTNQTSMYLCASSPGTGGGNQPQHFGDGTRLSIL.

The chain uses TRBV28 and TRBJ1-3; 9 bases fit TRBD1. Germline CDR1 is MDHEN and CDR2 is SYDVKM. V dropped 6 bases and J dropped 4; count of bases not matched to a gene: 4. The CDR3 loop spans 14 amino acids. Here the CDR3 reads CASRRTGVGNTIYF. The CDR3 nucleotides read TGTGCCAGCAGGCGGACAGGGGTCGGAAACACCATATATTTT.

The V and J genes are TRBV5-1 and TRBJ2-2; possible D gene TRBD1, 6 bases. Germline V CDR1 and CDR2: SGHRS, YFSETQ. The V end was cut by 2 bases, the J end by 3 bases, with 11 bases between. The CDR3 has 15 residues. The DNA of the CDR3 is TGCGCCAGCAGCTTACAGGGAGCGGACACCGGGGAGCTGTTTTTT. It translates to CASSLQGADTGELFF. Together with reference TRBV5-1 and TRBJ2-2, the CDR3 gives the full variable domain: KAGVTQTPRYLIKTRGQQVTLSCSPISGHRSVSWYQQTPGQGLQFLFEYFSETQRNKGNFPGRFSGRQFSNSRSEMNVSTLELGDSALYLCASSLQGADTGELFFGEGSRLTVL.

As for this clone: The sample has other DNA sequences that encode this CDR3 too. This chain connects TRBV9 to TRBJ2-1, with no clear D. With 0 bases removed from V and 2 bases from J, the gap between germline ends came to 9 bases. Per germline, CDR1 SGDLS and CDR2 YYNGEE. The CDR3 spans 15 residues. The DNA of the CDR3 is TGTGCCAGCAGCGTAGGAGGCTCAACCTACAATGAGCAGTTCTTC. This translates into CASSVGGSTYNEQFF.

As concerns this clone: Other DNA sequences in this specimen translate into the identical CDR3. The rearrangement joins TRBV9 to TRBJ2-1, with D tentatively TRBD2 (5 bases). Germline CDR1 SGDLS, CDR2 YYNGEE. The CDR3 is 14 residues long. V lost 2 bases to trimming and J lost 0 bases, with 6 bases between them. DNA for the CDR3: TGTGCCAGCAGCGTGAGCGGCTCCTACAATGAGCAGTTCTTC. It yields the protein CASSVSGSYNEQFF.

The V and J genes are TRBV24-1 and TRBJ2-3, with D possibly matching TRBD1 (5 bases). Germline lookup yields CDR1 KGHDR and CDR2 SFDVKD. There are 15 residues in the CDR3. V dropped 1 base and J dropped 2 bases, with 9 bases sitting between them. The CDR3 is CATSDFKTVTDTQYF. In DNA, the CDR3 is TGTGCCACCAGTGATTTTAAGACAGTCACAGATACGCAGTATTTT.

The chain carries TRBV15 and TRBJ2-2; 9 bases map to TRBD1. The trim removed 6 bases at V and 6 bases at J, leaving 5 bases unmatched. Per germline, CDR1 LNHNV and CDR2 YYDKDF (reference sequence). This CDR3 region has 14 residues. The CDR3 sequence: CATRETGGSGELFF. DNA of the CDR3: TGTGCCACCAGGGAAACAGGGGGCTCCGGGGAGCTGTTTTTT.

This sequence joins TRBV11-3 and TRBJ2-1, with 7 bases identical to TRBD1. The V gene end was trimmed by 5 bases and the J gene end by 3 bases; junction bases not matched to a gene: 10. The CDR3 consists of 16 residues. The germline V gene encodes CDR1 SGHNT and CDR2 YENEEA. CDR3 DNA: TGTGCCAGCAGCCCGGACCTCCGGGACAGCTACAATGAGCAGTTCTTC. Its translation is CASSPDLRDSYNEQFF.

Note on this clone: One junction end disagrees with the germline gene, perhaps due to a read error. The J gene is TRBJ1-1, the V gene TRBV5-1, with 10 bases that match TRBD1. The germline gives CDR1 SGHRS, CDR2 YFSETQ. The length of the CDR3 is 14 residues. CDR3 DNA: TGCGCCAGCAGATCCGGGACAGGGGCAACGGGGGGTCTCTTT. Translated: CASRSGTGATGGLF.

The CDR3 DNA reads as TGTGCCAGCAGCCCTGACTATGGCTACACCTTC. Translation: CASSPDYGYTF. V usage is TRBV7-9 and J usage is TRBJ1-2; no reliable D call. Trimming removed 5 bases at V and 3 bases at J, with 4 bases between. Germline V gene data show CDR1 as SEHNR and CDR2 as FQNEAQ (reference sequence). This CDR3 has 11 amino acids.